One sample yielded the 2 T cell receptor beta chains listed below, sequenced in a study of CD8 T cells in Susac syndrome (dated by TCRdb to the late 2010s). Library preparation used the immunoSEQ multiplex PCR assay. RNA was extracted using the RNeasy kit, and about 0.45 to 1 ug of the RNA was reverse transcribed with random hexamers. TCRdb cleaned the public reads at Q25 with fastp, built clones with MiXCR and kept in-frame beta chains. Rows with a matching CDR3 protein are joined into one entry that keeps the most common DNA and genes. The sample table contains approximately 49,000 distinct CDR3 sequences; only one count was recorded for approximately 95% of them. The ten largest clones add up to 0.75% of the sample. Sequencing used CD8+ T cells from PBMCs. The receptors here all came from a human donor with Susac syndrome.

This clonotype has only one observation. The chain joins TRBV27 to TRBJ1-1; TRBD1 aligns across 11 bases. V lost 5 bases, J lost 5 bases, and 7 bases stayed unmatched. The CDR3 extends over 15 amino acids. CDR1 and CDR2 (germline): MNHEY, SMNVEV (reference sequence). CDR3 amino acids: CASSLLGTGGTEAFF. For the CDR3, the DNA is TGTGCCAGCAGTCTCTTAGGGACAGGGGGAACTGAAGCTTTCTTT.

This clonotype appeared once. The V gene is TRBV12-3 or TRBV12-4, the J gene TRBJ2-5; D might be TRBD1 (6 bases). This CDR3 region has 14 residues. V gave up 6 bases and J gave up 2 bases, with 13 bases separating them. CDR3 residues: CASSHTGQQETQYF. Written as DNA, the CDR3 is TGTGCCAGCAGCCACACGGGACAACAAGAGACCCAGTACTTC.